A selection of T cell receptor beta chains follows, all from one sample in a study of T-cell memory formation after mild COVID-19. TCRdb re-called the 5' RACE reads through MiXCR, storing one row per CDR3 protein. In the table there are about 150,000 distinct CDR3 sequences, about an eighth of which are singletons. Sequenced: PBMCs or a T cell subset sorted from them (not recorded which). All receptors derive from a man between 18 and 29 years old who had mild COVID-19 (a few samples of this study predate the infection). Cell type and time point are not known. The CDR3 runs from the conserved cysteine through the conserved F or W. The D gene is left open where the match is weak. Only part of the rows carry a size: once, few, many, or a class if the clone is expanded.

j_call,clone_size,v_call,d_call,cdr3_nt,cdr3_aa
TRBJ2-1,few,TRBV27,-,TGTGCCAGCAGTTTCCTCGGTAATGAGCAGTTCTTC,CASSFLGNEQFF
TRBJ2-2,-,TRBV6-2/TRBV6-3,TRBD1,TGTGCCAGCAAGAGGGACAGGGGATTGTACGGGGAGCTGTTTTTT,CASKRDRGLYGELFF
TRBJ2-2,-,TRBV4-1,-,TGCGCCAGCAGCCAAGAACCCTATGGCGGCGGGGAGCTGTTTTTT,CASSQEPYGGGELFF
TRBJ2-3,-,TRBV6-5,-,TGTGCCAGCAGACAAGTAGGGCACCGTGAAGATACGCAGTATTTT,CASRQVGHREDTQYF
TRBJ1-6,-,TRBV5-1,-,TGCGCCAGCAGCTTAACCGGGACGGTGGATTCACCCCTCCACTTT,CASSLTGTVDSPLHF
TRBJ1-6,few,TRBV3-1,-,TGTGCCAGCAGCCTTACCGGGACCAATTCACCCCTCCACTTT,CASSLTGTNSPLHF
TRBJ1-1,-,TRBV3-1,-,TGTGCCAGCAGCCAAGACAGACCGGGTTTAAGCACTGAAGCTTTCTTT,CASSQDRPGLSTEAFF
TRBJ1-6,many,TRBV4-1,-,TGCGCCAGCAGCCAAGGGAGTAGACCCCAATCACCCCTCCACTTT,CASSQGSRPQSPLHF
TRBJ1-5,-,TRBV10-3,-,TGTGCCATCTCAGGAGGAGACAATCAGCCCCAGCATTTT,CAISGGDNQPQHF
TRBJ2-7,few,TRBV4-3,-,TGCGCCAGCAGCCAAGGAGCGGCCAGCGCGTACGAGCAGTACTTC,CASSQGAASAYEQYF
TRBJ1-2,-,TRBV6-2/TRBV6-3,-,TGTGCCAGCAGACCTGATAACTATGGCTACACCTTC,CASRPDNYGYTF
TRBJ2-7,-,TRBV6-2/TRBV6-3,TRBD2,TGTGCCAGCACCAAGGGAGGGCTCTACGAGCAGTACTTC,CASTKGGLYEQYF
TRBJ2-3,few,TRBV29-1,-,TGCAGCGTTGTCCCCAGCACAGATTCGCAGTATTTT,CSVVPSTDSQYF
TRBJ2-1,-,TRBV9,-,TGTGCCAGCAGCGAGGGGACTCCGTTATACAATGAGCAGTTCTTC,CASSEGTPLYNEQFF
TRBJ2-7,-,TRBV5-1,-,TGCGCCAGCAGCTGGACTGGGGGATACGAGCAGTACTTC,CASSWTGGYEQYF
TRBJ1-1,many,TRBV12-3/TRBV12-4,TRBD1,TGTGCCAGCAGTTTCAGGGGGCGGGGTCTTGTGAACACTGAAGCTTTCTTT,CASSFRGRGLVNTEAFF
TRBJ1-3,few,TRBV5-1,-,TGCGCCAGCAGCCCACGAGGGGACGCTGGAAACACCATATATTTT,CASSPRGDAGNTIYF
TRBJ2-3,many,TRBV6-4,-,TGTGCCCCACCCCGCACAGATACGCAGTATTTT,CAPPRTDTQYF
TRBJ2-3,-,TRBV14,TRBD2,TGTGCCAGCAGCCAAGATCGTCCTGGCGGGGGGGGAGATACGCAGTATTTT,CASSQDRPGGGGDTQYF
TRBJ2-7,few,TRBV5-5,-,TGTGCCAGCAGCTTGGAGTACGAGCAGTACTTC,CASSLEYEQYF
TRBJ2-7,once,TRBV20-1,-,TGCAGTGCTAGAGGTCAAGCCTACGAGCAGTACTTC,CSARGQAYEQYF
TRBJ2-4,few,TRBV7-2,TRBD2,TGTGCCAGCAGCCGCGGGAGTTCAAACATTCAGTACTTC,CASSRGSSNIQYF
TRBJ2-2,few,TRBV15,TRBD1,TGTGCCACCAGCACTGGACAGGGCGGGACCGGGGAGCTGTTTTTT,CATSTGQGGTGELFF
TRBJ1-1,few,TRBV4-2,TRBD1,TGTGCCAGCAGCCCGGAAACAGGGGGCACTGAAGCTTTCTTT,CASSPETGGTEAFF
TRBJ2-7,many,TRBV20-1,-,TGCAGTGCTAGAGGGGGAGGCCGCTACGAGCAGTACTTC,CSARGGGRYEQYF
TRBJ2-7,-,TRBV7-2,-,TGTGCCAGCAGCTTATTGCCCGGGGCCCCGTACGAGCAGTACTTC,CASSLLPGAPYEQYF
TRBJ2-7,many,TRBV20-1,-,TGCAGTGCTGCCCTCCCCTCTCTTGGGTCGTACGAGCAGTACTTC,CSAALPSLGSYEQYF
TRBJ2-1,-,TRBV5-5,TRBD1,TGTGCCAGCAGCCGGGGACAGGGGGGGAATGAGCAGTTCTTC,CASSRGQGGNEQFF
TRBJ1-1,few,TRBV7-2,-,TGTGCCAGCAGCTTAGAAGAGGTCAGGTGGAGTGAAGCTTTCTTT,CASSLEEVRWSEAFF
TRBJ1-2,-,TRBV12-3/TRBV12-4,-,TGTGCCAGCAGTTTCATAGCGGCTAACTATGGCTACACCTTC,CASSFIAANYGYTF
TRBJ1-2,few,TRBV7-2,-,TGTGCCAGCAGCTTAGCTGAGACCGATCGCTATGGCTACACCTTC,CASSLAETDRYGYTF
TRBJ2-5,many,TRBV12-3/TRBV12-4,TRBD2,TGTGCCAGCAGCTTTAGCGGGGGAGGGGAGACCCAGTACTTC,CASSFSGGGETQYF
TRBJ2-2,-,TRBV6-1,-,TGTGCCAGCCGACAGCTAATTCCGGGGGAGCTGTTTTTT,CASRQLIPGELFF
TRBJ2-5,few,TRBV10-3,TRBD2,TGTGCCATCAGTGTCCCCGGGACTAGCGGTATGGAGACCCAGTACTTC,CAISVPGTSGMETQYF
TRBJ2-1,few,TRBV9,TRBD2,TGTGCCAGCACCCCGACGGGGGGGACCCACAATGAGCAGTTCTTC,CASTPTGGTHNEQFF
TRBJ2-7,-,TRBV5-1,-,TGCGCCAGCAGGGTGGGGGACTCAAGCTCCTACGAGCAGTACTTC,CASRVGDSSSYEQYF
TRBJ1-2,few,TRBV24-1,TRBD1,TGTGCCACCAGGGACAGGGCCTATGGCTACACCTTC,CATRDRAYGYTF
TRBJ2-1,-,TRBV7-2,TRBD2,TGTGCCAGCAAGCTTGGTACTAGCGGGGGGGCCCACAATGAGCAGTTCTTC,CASKLGTSGGAHNEQFF
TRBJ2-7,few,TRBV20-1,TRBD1,TGCAGTGCTAGTCCAGCCGGGACAGGGGGCTACGAGCAGTACTTC,CSASPAGTGGYEQYF
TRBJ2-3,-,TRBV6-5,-,TGTGCCAGCAGTAGAACCGGGGGTTTAGATACGCAGTATTTT,CASSRTGGLDTQYF
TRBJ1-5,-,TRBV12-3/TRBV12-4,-,TGTGCCAGCAGCGGGGCCCTGGCGGATCAGCCCCAGCATTTT,CASSGALADQPQHF
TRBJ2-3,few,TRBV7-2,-,TGTGCCAGCAGACAGGGGGGGGGAGATACGCAGTATTTT,CASRQGGGDTQYF
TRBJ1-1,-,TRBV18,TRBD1,TGTGCCAGCTCAGAAGGGACAGAGAGTACTGAAGCTTTCTTT,CASSEGTESTEAFF
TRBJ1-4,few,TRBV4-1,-,TGCGCCAGCAGCCAGGCGGCACAAGCAACTAATGAAAAACTGTTTTTT,CASSQAAQATNEKLFF
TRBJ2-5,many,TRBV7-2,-,TGTGCCAGCAGCCGAGTAGGTGATGAGACCCAGTACTTC,CASSRVGDETQYF
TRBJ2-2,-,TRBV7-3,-,TGTGCCAGCAGCCTCGGCCCTGAAAACCCATGGGGGGAGCTGTTTTTT,CASSLGPENPWGELFF
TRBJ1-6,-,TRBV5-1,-,TGCGCCAGCAGCTTGGCAACAGGGATAGGGAATTCACCCCTCCACTTT,CASSLATGIGNSPLHF
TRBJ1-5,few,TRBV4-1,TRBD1,TGCGCCAGCAGCCATGCAGACAGGGACAATCAGCCCCAGCATTTT,CASSHADRDNQPQHF
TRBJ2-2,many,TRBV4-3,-,TGCGCCAGCAGCCTCACGGTGAACACCGGGGAGCTGTTTTTT,CASSLTVNTGELFF
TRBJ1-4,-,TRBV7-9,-,TGTGCCAGCAGCTTAGAGGGCGGCCGGAATGAAAAACTGTTTTTT,CASSLEGGRNEKLFF
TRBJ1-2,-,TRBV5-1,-,TGCGCCAGCAGCTTGATTTCGGACTCCTATGGCTACACCTTC,CASSLISDSYGYTF
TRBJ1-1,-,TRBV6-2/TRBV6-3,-,TGTGCCAGCAGTTCTCGCCGCCGGCCAAACTCGATGAACACTGAAGCTTTCTTT,CASSSRRRPNSMNTEAFF
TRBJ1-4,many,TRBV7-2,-,TGTGCCAGCAGCTTCTCTTTCGAACAGGCGCGTGAAAAACTGTTTTTT,CASSFSFEQAREKLFF
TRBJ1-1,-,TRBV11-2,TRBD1,TGTGCCAGCAGATTGACAGGGGGGAACACTGAAGCTTTCTTT,CASRLTGGNTEAFF
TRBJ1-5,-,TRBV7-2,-,TGTGCCAGCAGCGGATTACAGGGCAATCAGCCCCAGCATTTT,CASSGLQGNQPQHF